The next 6 T cell receptor beta chains were all read from a single sample in a study of cytomegalovirus exposure and HLA in healthy donors. PCR amplification relied on 60 Vbeta primers (plus 13 Jbeta primers). Profiled with immunoSEQ multiplex PCR; TCRdb holds only in-frame clones, not every one. The sample holds some 110,000 clones; roughly 70% are singletons and the top ten take around 2.8%. The sequenced material came from PBMCs. These receptors were obtained from a male donor in good health and CMV-seropositive.

The V gene is TRBV7-8, the J gene TRBJ1-3, with no clear D. Germline V gene data show CDR1 as SGHVS and CDR2 as FQNEAQ. The CDR3 loop spans 16 amino acids. Between the trimmed V and J ends, which lost 4 bases and 0 bases, there was a span of 13 bases. Here the CDR3 reads CASSSPSVLSGNTIYF. The CDR3 nucleotides are TGTGCCAGCAGCTCCCCGTCGGTCCTCTCTGGAAACACCATATATTTT.

The rearrangement joins TRBV19 to TRBJ1-1; a possible D gene is TRBD1 (5 bases). This CDR3 contains 15 residues. Germline V lookup: CDR1 LNHDA, CDR2 SQIVND (reference sequence). Trimming stripped 5 bases from V and 3 bases from J, with 16 bases between. The CDR3 loop reads CASSLWEGLDTEAFF. The CDR3 nucleotides read TGTGCCAGTAGTCTATGGGAGGGACTCGACACTGAAGCTTTCTTT.

The V call is TRBV4-3, the J call TRBJ2-1, with 9 bases lining up with TRBD1. Germline assignment: CDR1 LGHNA and CDR2 YSLEER. The CDR3 has 16 amino acids. V was pared by 0 bases and J by 7 bases, with 7 bases of the junction left unmatched. CDR3 region: CASSQDTQGAWNEQFF. CDR3 nucleotides: TGCGCCAGCAGCCAAGATACACAGGGGGCCTGGAATGAGCAGTTCTTC.

This clone was seen only once. The genes are TRBV28 and TRBJ2-7, with 11 bases identical to TRBD1. CDR3 size: 14 residues. CDR1 and CDR2 from the germline V gene are MDHEN and SYDVKM. V shed 4 bases and J 2 bases; nucleotides not matched to a gene: 1. This chain's CDR3 is CASSWGQGAYEQYF. CDR3 DNA sequence: TGTGCCAGCAGTTGGGGACAGGGGGCCTACGAGCAGTACTTC.

The chain recombines TRBV5-1 with TRBJ2-3, with 13 bases that match TRBD2. V was clipped by 4 bases and J by 8 bases; unmatched bases: 10. Germline V CDR1 and CDR2: SGHRS, YFSETQ. The CDR3 spans 16 residues. In DNA form, the CDR3 reads TGCGCCAGCAGCCTGGAACTAGCGGGAGGGGGAGGTACGCAGTATTTT. Amino acids: CASSLELAGGGGTQYF. The complete variable domain, with remaining parts taken from reference TRBV5-1 and TRBJ2-3, reads KAGVTQTPRYLIKTRGQQVTLSCSPISGHRSVSWYQQTPGQGLQFLFEYFSETQRNKGNFPGRFSGRQFSNSRSEMNVSTLELGDSALYLCASSLELAGGGGTQYFGPGTRLTVL.

The V call is TRBV19, the J call TRBJ2-2, with 9 nucleotides matching TRBD2. V dropped 7 bases and J dropped 6; count of bases not matched to a gene: 6. The germline gives CDR1 LNHDA, CDR2 SQIVND (reference sequence). This CDR3 contains 14 residues. CDR3 region: CASMTGTSSGELFF. CDR3 DNA sequence: TGTGCCAGTATGACCGGGACTAGCTCCGGGGAGCTGTTTTTT.